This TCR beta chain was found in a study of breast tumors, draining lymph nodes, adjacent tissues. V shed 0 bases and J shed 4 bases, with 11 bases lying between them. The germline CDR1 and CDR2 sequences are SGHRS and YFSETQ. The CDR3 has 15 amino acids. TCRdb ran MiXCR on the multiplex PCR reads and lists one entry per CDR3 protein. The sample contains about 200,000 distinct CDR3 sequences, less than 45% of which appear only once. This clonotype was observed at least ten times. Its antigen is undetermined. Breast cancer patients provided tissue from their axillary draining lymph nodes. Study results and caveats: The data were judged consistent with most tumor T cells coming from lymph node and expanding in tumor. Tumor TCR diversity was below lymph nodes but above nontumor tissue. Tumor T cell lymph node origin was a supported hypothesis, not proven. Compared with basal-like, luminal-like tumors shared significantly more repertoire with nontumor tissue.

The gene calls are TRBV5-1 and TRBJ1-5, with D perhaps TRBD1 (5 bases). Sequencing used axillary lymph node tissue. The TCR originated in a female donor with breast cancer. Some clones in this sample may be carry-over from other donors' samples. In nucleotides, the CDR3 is TGCGCCAGCAGCTTGGTGGGGGACCTTAATCAGCCCCAGCATTTT. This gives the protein CASSLVGDLNQPQHF. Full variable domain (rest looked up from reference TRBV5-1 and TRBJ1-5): KAGVTQTPRYLIKTRGQQVTLSCSPISGHRSVSWYQQTPGQGLQFLFEYFSETQRNKGNFPGRFSGRQFSNSRSEMNVSTLELGDSALYLCASSLVGDLNQPQHFGDGTRLSIL.